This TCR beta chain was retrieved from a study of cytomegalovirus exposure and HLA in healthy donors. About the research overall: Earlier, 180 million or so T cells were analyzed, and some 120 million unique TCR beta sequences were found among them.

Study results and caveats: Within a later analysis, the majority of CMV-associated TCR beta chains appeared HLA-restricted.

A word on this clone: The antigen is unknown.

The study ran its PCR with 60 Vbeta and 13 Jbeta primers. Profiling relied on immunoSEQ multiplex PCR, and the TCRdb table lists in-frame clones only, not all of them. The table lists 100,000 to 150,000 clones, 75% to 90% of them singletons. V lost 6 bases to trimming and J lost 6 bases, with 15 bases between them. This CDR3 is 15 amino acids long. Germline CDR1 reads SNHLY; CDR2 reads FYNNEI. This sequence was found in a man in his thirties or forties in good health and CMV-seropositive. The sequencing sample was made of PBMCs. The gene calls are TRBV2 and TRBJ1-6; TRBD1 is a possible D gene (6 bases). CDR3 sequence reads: CASRTRGGGNSPLHF. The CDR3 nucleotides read TGTGCCAGCAGGACCCGTGGGGGCGGTAATTCACCCCTCCACTTT.